Detailed here is one T cell receptor (beta chain). This entry comes from a study of T cells after yellow fever vaccination. About the research overall: Each low-cell-number fraction was prepared by means of SMART-Seq v4 Ultra Low Input.

A 5'RACE template-switching step, the method used to make TCR cDNA, added a universal primer site and UMIs. TCRdb itself ran the 5' RACE reads through MiXCR, one entry per CDR3 protein. The sample lists fewer than 100,000 distinct CDR3 sequences; roughly 9% were seen once. Between the trimmed V and J ends, which lost 0 bases and 9 bases, there was a span of 6 bases. The CDR3 totals 11 residues. Germline values: CDR1 DFQATT, CDR2 SNEGSKA (reference sequence). General study findings and limits: FACS-sorted repertoires could contain abundant clonotypes contaminating from the bulk population. Once the booster was given, most primary-vaccination clones reappeared, at about 97% for CD4 and 85% to 90% for CD8.

Specimen: CD8+ T cells not binding an NS4B(214-222) dextramer, sorted from PBMCs, collected around 15 days after the first yellow fever vaccination. This sequence was found in a man younger than 35 who received the YFV17D yellow fever vaccine. This chain connects TRBV20-1 to TRBJ2-1; the D is unclear. The CDR3 nucleotides read TGCAGTGCTAGAGAAGCCGGTGAGCAGTTCTTC. This codes for CSAREAGEQFF.